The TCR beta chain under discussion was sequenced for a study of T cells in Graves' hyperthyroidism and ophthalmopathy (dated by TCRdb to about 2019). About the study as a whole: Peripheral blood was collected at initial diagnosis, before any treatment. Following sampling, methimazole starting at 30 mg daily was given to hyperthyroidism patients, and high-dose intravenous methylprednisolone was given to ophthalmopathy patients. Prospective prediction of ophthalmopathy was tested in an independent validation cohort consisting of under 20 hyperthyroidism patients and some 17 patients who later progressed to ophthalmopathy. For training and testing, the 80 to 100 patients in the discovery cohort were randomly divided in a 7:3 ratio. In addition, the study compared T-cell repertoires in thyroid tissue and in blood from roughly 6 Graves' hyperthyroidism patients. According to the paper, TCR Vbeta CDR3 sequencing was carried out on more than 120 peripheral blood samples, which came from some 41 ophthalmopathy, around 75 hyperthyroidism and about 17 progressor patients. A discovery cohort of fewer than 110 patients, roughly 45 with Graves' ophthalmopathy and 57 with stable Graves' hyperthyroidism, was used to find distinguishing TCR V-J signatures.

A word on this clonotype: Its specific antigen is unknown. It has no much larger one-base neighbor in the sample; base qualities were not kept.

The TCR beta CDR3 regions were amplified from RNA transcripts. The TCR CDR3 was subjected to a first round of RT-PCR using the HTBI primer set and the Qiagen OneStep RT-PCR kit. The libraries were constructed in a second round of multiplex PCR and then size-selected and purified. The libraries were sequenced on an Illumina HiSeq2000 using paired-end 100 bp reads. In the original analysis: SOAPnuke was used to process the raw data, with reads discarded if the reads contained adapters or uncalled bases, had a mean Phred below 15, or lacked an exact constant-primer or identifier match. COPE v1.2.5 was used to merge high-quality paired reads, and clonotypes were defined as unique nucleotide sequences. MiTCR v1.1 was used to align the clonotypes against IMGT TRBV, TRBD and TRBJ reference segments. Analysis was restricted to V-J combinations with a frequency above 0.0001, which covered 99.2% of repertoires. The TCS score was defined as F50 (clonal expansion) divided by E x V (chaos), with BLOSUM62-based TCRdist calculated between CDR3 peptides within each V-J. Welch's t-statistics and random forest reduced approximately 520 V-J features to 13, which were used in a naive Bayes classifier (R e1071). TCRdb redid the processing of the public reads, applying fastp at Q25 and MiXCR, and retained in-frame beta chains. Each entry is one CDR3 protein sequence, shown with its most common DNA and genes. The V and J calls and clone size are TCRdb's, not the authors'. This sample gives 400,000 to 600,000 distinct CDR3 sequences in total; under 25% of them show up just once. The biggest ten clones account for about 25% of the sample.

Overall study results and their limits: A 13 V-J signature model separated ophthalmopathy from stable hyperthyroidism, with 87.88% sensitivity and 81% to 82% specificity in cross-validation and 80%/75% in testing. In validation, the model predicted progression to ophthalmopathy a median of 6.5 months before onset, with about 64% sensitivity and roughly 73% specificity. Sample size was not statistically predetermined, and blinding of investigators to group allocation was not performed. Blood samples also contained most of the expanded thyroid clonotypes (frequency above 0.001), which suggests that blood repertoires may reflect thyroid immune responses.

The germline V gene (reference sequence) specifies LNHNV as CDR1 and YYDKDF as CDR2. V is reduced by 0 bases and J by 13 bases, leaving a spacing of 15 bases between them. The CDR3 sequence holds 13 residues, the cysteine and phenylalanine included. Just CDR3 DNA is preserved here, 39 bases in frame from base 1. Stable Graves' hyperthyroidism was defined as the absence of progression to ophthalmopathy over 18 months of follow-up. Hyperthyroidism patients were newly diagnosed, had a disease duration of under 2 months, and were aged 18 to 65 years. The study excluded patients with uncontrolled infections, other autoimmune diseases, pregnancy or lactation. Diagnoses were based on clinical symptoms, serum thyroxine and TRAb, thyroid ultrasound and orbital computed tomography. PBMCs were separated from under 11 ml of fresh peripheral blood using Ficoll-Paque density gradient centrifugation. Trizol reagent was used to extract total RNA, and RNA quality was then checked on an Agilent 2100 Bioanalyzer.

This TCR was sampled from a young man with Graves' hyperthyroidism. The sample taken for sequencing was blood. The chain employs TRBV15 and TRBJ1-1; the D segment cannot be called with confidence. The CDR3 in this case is CATSRDRGLNGFF. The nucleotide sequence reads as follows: TGTGCCACCAGCAGAGATCGAGGGCTAAATGGTTTCTTT.